These T cell receptor beta chains were read from a single sample in a study of post-analysis software for immune sequencing data. TCRdb analysed the PCR reads with MiXCR anew, one entry per CDR3 protein. The sample consists of hundreds of thousands of distinct CDR3 sequences, 30% of them appearing once. The sequenced sample was blood. These receptor sequences come from a girl aged 5-17 years with multiple sclerosis. Each CDR3 is given with its conserved first and last residue. The order of the fields is J gene, V gene, CDR3 protein.

>TRBJ2-1|TRBV6-2/TRBV6-3
CASSLGWGEQFF
>TRBJ2-5|TRBV5-1
CASTRGSAETQYF
>TRBJ1-3|TRBV6-1
CAIKAGIGNTIYF
>TRBJ2-1|TRBV14
CASSQERAGWYNEQFF
>TRBJ1-1|TRBV28
CASSWGTENTEAFF
>TRBJ1-1|TRBV6-6
CASSYGETPAFF
>TRBJ2-5|TRBV20-1
CSARRSGGAAETQYF
>TRBJ2-3|TRBV10-3
CAIRSDSSDTQYF
>TRBJ1-4|TRBV15
CATSTRGEKLFF
>TRBJ1-5|TRBV24-1
CATSDRGEWGNQPQHF
>TRBJ2-3|TRBV4-1
CASSQGASLRATQYF
>TRBJ2-5|TRBV20-1
CSARDPDRGYGSRETQYF
>TRBJ2-3|TRBV29-1
CSVDRAGLVDTQYF
>TRBJ1-2|TRBV6-4
CASSDSFNYGYTF
>TRBJ2-7|TRBV10-3
CAIAQGSPRSSYEQYF
>TRBJ2-5|TRBV29-1
CSVIGQAGETQYF
>TRBJ1-5|TRBV18
CASSPTPTGGNQPQHF
>TRBJ2-1|TRBV29-1
CSVEGGQGIYNEQFF
>TRBJ2-7|TRBV20-1
CSAPKAGAYEQYF
>TRBJ1-1|TRBV29-1
CSVGRESTEAFF
>TRBJ1-5|TRBV28
CASRVRLSNQPQHF
>TRBJ2-3|TRBV11-3
CASSLGTSVSTDTQYF
>.|TRBV7-2
CASSEFIPGLAGGSYEQYF
>TRBJ1-2|TRBV29-1
CSVERGEHPITF
>TRBJ2-7|TRBV5-1
CASSWDLTGSGPYEQYF
>TRBJ2-1|TRBV12-3/TRBV12-4
CASLLNNEQFF
>TRBJ1-2|TRBV6-1
CASSDPGQGRHGYTF
>.|TRBV12-3/TRBV12-4
CASSRRGQGPSEQYF
>TRBJ2-7|TRBV5-1
CASSFRRNSYEQYF
>.|TRBV6-6
CASSYARGGETQYF
>TRBJ2-5|TRBV7-2
CASSQTSGGTQETQYF
>TRBJ1-4|TRBV25-1
CASSEWATLHSTNEKLFF
>TRBJ2-7|TRBV6-6
CASSRTSGDTYEQYF
>TRBJ2-4|TRBV7-3
CASSLNGGSFAKNIQYF
>TRBJ1-2|TRBV10-3
CASRQGPTNYDYTF
>TRBJ2-1|TRBV20-1
CSALSGNYNEQFF
>TRBJ2-3|TRBV28
CASSLSRGLSTDTQYF